The 8 T cell receptor beta chains below come from one sample, sequenced in a study of blood T cell repertoires in COVID-19. Repertoires were generated with immunoSEQ multiplex PCR, while TCRdb's copy carries only in-frame clones and drops some. The data show about 200,000 clones, approximately 91% seen once. The sample consisted of peripheral blood. These TCRs come from a man aged 50 to 59 with COVID-19, enrolled during active disease.

Note on this clone: The sample contains more than one DNA sequence encoding this CDR3. This sequence joins TRBV19 and TRBJ1-1; 7 positions agree with TRBD1. In germline, CDR1 is LNHDA, CDR2 SQIVND (reference sequence). The trim removed 4 bases at V and 5 bases at J, leaving 7 bases unmatched. This CDR3 region has 14 residues. This CDR3 reads CASSNNRGGTEAFF. DNA for the CDR3: TGTGCCAGTAGTAACAACAGGGGAGGTACTGAAGCTTTCTTT.

This chain joins TRBV12-3 or TRBV12-4 and TRBJ2-3; D might be TRBD2 (6 bases). The CDR3 totals 13 residues. The germline V and J ends were trimmed by 4 bases and 2 bases, with 7 bases remaining between them. CDR3 in DNA: TGTGCCAGCAGTTGGGACTTCACAGATACGCAGTATTTT. Translation gives CASSWDFTDTQYF.

The genes are TRBV29-1 and TRBJ2-5, with D uncertain. V was shortened by 4 bases and J by 4 bases, with 7 bases between the two germline ends. In germline, CDR1 is SQVTM, CDR2 ANQGSEA. CDR3 length: 11 residues. The CDR3 protein is CSVVILETQYF. The CDR3 DNA follows: TGCAGCGTTGTAATACTAGAGACCCAGTACTTC. The entire variable domain, with the rest obtained from reference TRBV29-1 and TRBJ2-5, is as follows: SAVISQKPSRDICQRGTSLTIQCQVDSQVTMMFWYRQQPGQSLTLIATANQGSEATYESGFVIDKFPISRPNLTFSTLTVSNMSPEDSSIYLCSVVILETQYFGPGTRLLVL.

The J gene is TRBJ2-3, the V gene TRBV5-1, with D perhaps matching TRBD1 (5 bases). This CDR3 has 12 amino acids. Trimming cost V 4 bases and J 4 bases, with 7 bases left between them. The germline V gene has CDR1 SGHRS and CDR2 YFSETQ. This CDR3 reads CASSQGPDTQYF. CDR3 sequence (DNA): TGCGCCAGCAGCCAGGGCCCAGATACGCAGTATTTT.

The rearrangement links TRBV29-1 to TRBJ1-6; no clear D gene. Germline V gene data show CDR1 as SQVTM and CDR2 as ANQGSEA. This CDR3 has 16 residues. Trimming took off 3 bases at V and 0 bases at J, with 12 bases between the two ends. As DNA, the CDR3 is TGCAGCGTTGAGGGCCCCACTAGCTCCTATAATTCACCCCTCCACTTT. It codes for CSVEGPTSSYNSPLHF. The variable domain in full, completed from reference TRBV29-1 and TRBJ1-6, reads SAVISQKPSRDICQRGTSLTIQCQVDSQVTMMFWYRQQPGQSLTLIATANQGSEATYESGFVIDKFPISRPNLTFSTLTVSNMSPEDSSIYLCSVEGPTSSYNSPLHFGNGTRLTVT.

The J gene is TRBJ2-1, the V gene TRBV10-3, with D maybe TRBD2 (6 bases). The V gene lost 8 bases and the J gene lost 6 bases, with 14 bases spanning the gap. The CDR3 contains 13 residues. Germline CDR1 reads ENHRY; CDR2 reads SYGVKD. CDR3 loop: CAIAAGSVNEQFF. The CDR3, as DNA: TGTGCCATCGCGGCGGGATCCGTCAATGAGCAGTTCTTC.

The rearrangement uses TRBV7-2 and TRBJ2-1; 10 bases agree with TRBD2. Germline V lookup: CDR1 SGHTA, CDR2 FQGNSA. Germline trimming cut 5 bases from V and 5 bases from J; bases unmatched to any gene: 9. This CDR3 contains 16 residues. This CDR3 is CASSLDELAGNNEQFF. Here the CDR3 DNA reads TGTGCCAGCAGCCTCGACGAACTAGCGGGGAACAATGAGCAGTTCTTC.

The V and J genes are TRBV4-1 and TRBJ1-3, with 7 bases aligning to TRBD1. The CDR3 sequence is 16 residues long. CDR1 and CDR2 from the germline V gene are MGHRA and YSYEKL. The V and J ends lost 2 bases and 0 bases, in that order; junction bases with no gene match: 4. DNA for the CDR3: TGCGCCAGCAGCCAACCGACAGGGAACTCTGGAAACACCATATATTTT. Its translation: CASSQPTGNSGNTIYF.